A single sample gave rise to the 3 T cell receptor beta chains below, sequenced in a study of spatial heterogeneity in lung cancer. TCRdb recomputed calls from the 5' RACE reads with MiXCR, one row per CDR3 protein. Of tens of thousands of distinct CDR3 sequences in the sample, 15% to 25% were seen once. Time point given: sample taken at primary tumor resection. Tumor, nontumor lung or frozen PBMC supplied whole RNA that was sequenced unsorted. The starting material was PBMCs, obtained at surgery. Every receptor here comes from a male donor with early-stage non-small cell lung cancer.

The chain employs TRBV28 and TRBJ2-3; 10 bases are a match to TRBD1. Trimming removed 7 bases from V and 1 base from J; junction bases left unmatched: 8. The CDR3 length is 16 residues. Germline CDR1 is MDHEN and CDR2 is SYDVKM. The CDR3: CASISAGQGGTDTQYF. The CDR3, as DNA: TGTGCCAGCATTAGTGCCGGACAGGGGGGCACAGATACGCAGTATTTT.

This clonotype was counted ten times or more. CDR3 residues: CAWSGVKGKRAEAFF. CDR3 coding DNA: TGTGCCTGGAGTGGCGTAAAGGGTAAAAGGGCTGAAGCTTTCTTT. V and J are TRBV30 and TRBJ1-1; D not certain. The CDR3 runs to 15 residues. Trimming took 1 base from V and 6 from J, leaving 18 bases between them. CDR1 is GTSNPN, CDR2 SVGIG, per germline (reference sequence).

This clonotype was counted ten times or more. DNA for the CDR3: TGCAGCGTTGAAGATAGGACCCCTATCCGTGGCTACACCTTC. It is translated as CSVEDRTPIRGYTF. The chain carries TRBV29-1 and TRBJ1-2, with D unclear. The CDR3 sequence is 14 residues long. Trimming took off 0 bases at V and 7 bases at J, with 15 bases between the two ends. The germline gives CDR1 SQVTM, CDR2 ANQGSEA.